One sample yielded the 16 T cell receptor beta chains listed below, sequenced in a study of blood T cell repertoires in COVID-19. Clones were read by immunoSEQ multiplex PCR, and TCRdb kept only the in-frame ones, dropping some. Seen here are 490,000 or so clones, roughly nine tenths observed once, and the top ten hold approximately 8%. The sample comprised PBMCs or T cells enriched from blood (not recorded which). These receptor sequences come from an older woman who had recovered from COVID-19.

The CDR3 protein is CASRNTPGQGETQYF. The CDR3 region has the DNA TGTGCCAGCAGGAATACACCGGGACAGGGAGAGACCCAGTACTTC. The J gene is TRBJ2-5, the V gene TRBV7-2; 9 bases line up with TRBD1. The CDR3 runs 15 residues. The germline V gene encodes CDR1 SGHTA and CDR2 FQGNSA. After removal of 6 bases from V and 4 bases from J, the junction contained 9 bases not matched to a gene.

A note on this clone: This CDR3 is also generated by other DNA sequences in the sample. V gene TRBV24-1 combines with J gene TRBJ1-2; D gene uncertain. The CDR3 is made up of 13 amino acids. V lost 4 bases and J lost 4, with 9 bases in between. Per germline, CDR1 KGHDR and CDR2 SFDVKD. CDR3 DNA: TGTGCCACCAGTGACCCAACGAGCTATGGCTACACCTTC. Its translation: CATSDPTSYGYTF.

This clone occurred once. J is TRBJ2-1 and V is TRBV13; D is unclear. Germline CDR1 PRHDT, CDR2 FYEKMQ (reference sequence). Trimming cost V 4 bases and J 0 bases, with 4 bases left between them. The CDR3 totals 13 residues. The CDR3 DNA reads TGTGCCAGCAGCTCGAGCTCCTACAATGAGCAGTTCTTC. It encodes CASSSSSYNEQFF.

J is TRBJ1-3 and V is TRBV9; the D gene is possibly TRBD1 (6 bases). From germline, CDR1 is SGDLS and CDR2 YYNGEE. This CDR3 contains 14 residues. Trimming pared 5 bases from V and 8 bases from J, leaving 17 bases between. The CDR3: CASSKDRRGDTIYF. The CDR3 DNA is TGTGCCAGCAGTAAGGACAGACGAGGGGACACCATATATTTT.

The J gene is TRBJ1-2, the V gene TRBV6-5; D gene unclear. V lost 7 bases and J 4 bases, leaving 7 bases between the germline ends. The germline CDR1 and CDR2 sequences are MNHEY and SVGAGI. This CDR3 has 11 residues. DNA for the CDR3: TGTGCCAGCAACTTTGGCTATGGCTACACCTTC. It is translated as CASNFGYGYTF.

The CDR3 DNA follows: TGTGCCAGCAGCCCTGGGACAGTGAACACTGAAGCTTTCTTT. This sequence encodes CASSPGTVNTEAFF. The chain couples TRBV3-1 (or the pseudogene TRBV3-2) to TRBJ1-1; 7 bases match TRBD1. The CDR3 length is 14 residues. V was clipped by 4 bases and J by 0 bases; unmatched bases: 2. Germline CDR1 and CDR2: LGHDT and YNNKEL (reference sequence).

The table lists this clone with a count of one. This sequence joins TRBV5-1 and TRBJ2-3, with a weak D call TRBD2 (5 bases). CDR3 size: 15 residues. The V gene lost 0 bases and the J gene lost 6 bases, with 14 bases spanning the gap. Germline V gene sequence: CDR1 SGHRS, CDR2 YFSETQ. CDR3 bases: TGCGCCAGCAGCTTGGATGGAGGCCCCGTGGATACGCAGTATTTT. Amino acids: CASSLDGGPVDTQYF.

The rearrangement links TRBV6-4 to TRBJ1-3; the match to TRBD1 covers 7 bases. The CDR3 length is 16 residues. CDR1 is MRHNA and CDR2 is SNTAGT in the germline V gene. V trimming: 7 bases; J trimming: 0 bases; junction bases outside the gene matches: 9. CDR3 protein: CASTGQHLSSGNTIYF. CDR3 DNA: TGTGCCAGCACGGGACAGCACCTCAGCTCTGGAAACACCATATATTTT.

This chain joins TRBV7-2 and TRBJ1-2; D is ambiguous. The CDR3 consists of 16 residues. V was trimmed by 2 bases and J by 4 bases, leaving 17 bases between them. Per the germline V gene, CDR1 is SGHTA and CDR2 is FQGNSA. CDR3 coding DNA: TGTGCCAGCAGCTTATGCTACGCATGTCTATTCTATGGCTACACCTTC. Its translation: CASSLCYACLFYGYTF. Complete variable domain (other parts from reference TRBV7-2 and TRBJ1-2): GAGVSQSPSNKVTEKGKDVELRCDPISGHTALYWYRQSLGQGLEFLIYFQGNSAPDKSGLPSDRFSAERTGGSVSTLTIQRTQQEDSAVYLCASSLCYACLFYGYTFGSGTRLTVV.

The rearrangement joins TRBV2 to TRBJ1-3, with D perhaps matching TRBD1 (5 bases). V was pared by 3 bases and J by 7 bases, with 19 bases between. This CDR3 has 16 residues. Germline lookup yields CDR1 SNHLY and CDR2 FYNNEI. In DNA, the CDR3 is TGTGCCAGCAGTGATTTGGGGCAGGGAAAGAGGAACACCATATATTTT. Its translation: CASSDLGQGKRNTIYF.

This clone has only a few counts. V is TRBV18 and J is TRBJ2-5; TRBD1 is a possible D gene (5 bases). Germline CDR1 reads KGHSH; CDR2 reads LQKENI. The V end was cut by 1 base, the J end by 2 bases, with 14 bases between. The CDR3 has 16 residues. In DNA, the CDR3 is TGTGCCAGCTCACCACTGTTCCGGACAAATCAAGAGACCCAGTACTTC. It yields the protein CASSPLFRTNQETQYF.

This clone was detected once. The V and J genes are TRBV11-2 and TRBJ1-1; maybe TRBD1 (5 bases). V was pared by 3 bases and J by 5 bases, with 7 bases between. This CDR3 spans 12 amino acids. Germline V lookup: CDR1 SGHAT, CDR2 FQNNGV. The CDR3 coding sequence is TGTGCCAGCAGCTTTCGGGGGACTGAAGCTTTCTTT. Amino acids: CASSFRGTEAFF.

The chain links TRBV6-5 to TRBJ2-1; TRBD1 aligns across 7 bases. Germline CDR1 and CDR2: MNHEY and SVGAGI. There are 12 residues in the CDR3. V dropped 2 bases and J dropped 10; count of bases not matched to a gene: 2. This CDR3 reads CASSYTGQEQFF. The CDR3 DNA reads TGTGCCAGCAGTTACACGGGACAGGAGCAGTTCTTC.

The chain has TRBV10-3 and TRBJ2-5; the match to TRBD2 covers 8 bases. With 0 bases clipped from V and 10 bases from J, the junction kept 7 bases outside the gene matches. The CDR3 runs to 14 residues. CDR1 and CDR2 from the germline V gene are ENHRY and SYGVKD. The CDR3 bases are TGTGCCATCAGTGAGTCAGGTTTCGGGAGGGGCCAGTACTTC. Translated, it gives CAISESGFGRGQYF.

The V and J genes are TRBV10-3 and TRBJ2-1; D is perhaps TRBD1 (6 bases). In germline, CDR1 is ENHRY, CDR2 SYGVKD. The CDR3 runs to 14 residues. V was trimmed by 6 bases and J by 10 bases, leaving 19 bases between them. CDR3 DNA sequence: TGTGCCATCAGAACCACCGGGACAACCAAGGAGCAGTTCTTC. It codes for CAIRTTGTTKEQFF.

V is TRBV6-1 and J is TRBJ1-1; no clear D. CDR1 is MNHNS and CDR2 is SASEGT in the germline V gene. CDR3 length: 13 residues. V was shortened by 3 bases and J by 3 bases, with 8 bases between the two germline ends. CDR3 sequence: CASSDPGYTEAFF. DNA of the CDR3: TGTGCCAGCAGTGATCCTGGCTACACTGAAGCTTTCTTT.